This T cell receptor beta chain was observed in a study of blood T cell repertoires in COVID-19. Study-level information: Some COVID-19 samples were acute and others convalescent; all came from the United States, Italy and Spain. Sources were T cells, B-cell-depleted T cells, or PBMCs; the material itself was cDNA or gDNA.

Original handling: Reference gene primer amplification gave estimated nucleated cell counts. Here immunoSEQ multiplex PCR was the method, and the copy in TCRdb shows in-frame clones only, minus some. D and trimming come from the DNA, and the V and J calls and clone size come from that table. This table has 65,000 to 80,000 clones, 80% to 85% appearing once. The germline CDR1 and CDR2 sequences are GTSNPN and SVGIG (reference sequence). V lost 4 bases, J lost 0 bases, and 11 bases stayed unmatched. The CDR3 is 19 residues long. Specimen: peripheral blood. The TCR originated in a human donor in a cohort sampled during active COVID-19. The gene calls are TRBV30 and TRBJ1-6; the match to TRBD1 covers 11 bases. The CDR3: CAWIPGTGGISSYNSPLHF. The CDR3 region has the DNA TGTGCCTGGATTCCCGGGACAGGGGGGATCAGCTCCTATAATTCACCCCTCCACTTT.